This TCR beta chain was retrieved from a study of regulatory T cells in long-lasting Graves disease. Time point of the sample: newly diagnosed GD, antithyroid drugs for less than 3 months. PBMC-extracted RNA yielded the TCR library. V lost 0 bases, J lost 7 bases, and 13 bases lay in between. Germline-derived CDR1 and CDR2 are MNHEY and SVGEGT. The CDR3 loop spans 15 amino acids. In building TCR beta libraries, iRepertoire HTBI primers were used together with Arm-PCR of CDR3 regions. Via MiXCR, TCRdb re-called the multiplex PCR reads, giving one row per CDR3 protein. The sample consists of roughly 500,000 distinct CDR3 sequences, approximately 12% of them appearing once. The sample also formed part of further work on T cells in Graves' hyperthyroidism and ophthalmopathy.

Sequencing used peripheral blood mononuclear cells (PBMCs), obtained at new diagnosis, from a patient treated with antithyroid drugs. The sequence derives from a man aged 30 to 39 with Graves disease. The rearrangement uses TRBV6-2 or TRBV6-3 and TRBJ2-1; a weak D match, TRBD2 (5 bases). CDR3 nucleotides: TGTGCCAGCAGTTACTCGGGGTTATCGGGGAATGAGCAGTTCTTC. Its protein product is CASSYSGLSGNEQFF.